The rows below give T cell receptor beta chains drawn from one sample of a study of blood T cell repertoires in COVID-19. The method was immunoSEQ multiplex PCR; TCRdb's version includes in-frame clones alone and lacks a portion of them. The top ten hold 2.6% of the sample, which has tens of thousands of clones, under 90% seen once. The sample taken for sequencing was peripheral blood. These receptor sequences come from an elderly woman with COVID-19, enrolled during active disease. CDR3s include the opening cysteine and the closing phenylalanine or tryptophan. The D gene is left open where the match is weak. Clone size appears in some rows only: once, few, many, or a class for an expanded clone.

V: TRBV6-6
size: NA
J: TRBJ2-7
D: TRBD1
DNA: TGTGCCAGCAGCCCGCGGCTACAGGGGTCCTACGAGCAGTACTTC
CDR3: CASSPRLQGSYEQYF

V: TRBV18
size: many
J: TRBJ1-5
D: TRBD1
DNA: TGTGCCAGCTCACCCGTACGGACAGGCCGCAATCAGCCCCAGCATTTT
CDR3: CASSPVRTGRNQPQHF

V: TRBV7-9
size: NA
J: TRBJ1-1
D: TRBD1
DNA: TGTGCCAGCAGCAGTCAAGCCGGGACAGGGAACACTGAAGCTTTCTTT
CDR3: CASSSQAGTGNTEAFF

V: TRBV7-3
size: NA
J: TRBJ2-2
D: NA
DNA: TGTGCCAGCAGCTTAGCGGGCACCGGGGAGCTGTTTTTT
CDR3: CASSLAGTGELFF

V: TRBV4-1
size: NA
J: TRBJ1-6
D: TRBD1
DNA: TGCGCCAGCAGCCCAAACGGACAGGGGGGATCCTATAATTCACCCCTCCACTTT
CDR3: CASSPNGQGGSYNSPLHF

V: TRBV7-8
size: NA
J: TRBJ1-3
D: NA
DNA: TGTGCCAGCAGCCCCCTTCTTGGAAACACCATATATTTT
CDR3: CASSPLLGNTIYF

V: TRBV28
size: NA
J: TRBJ1-2
D: TRBD1
DNA: TGTGCCAGCAACCGACAGGGGAGCTATGGCTACACCTTC
CDR3: CASNRQGSYGYTF

V: TRBV11-2
size: NA
J: TRBJ2-4
D: TRBD2
DNA: TGTGCCAGCAGCTTAGGAGCGGGACTAGCCAAAAACATTCAGTACTTC
CDR3: CASSLGAGLAKNIQYF

V: TRBV18
size: NA
J: TRBJ2-3
D: NA
DNA: TGTGCCAGCTCACGGGACTCCACAGATACGCAGTATTTT
CDR3: CASSRDSTDTQYF

V: TRBV18
size: NA
J: TRBJ2-2
D: TRBD2
DNA: TGTGCCAGCTCACAAACTAGCGGGAGGCCCGTCCGGGAGCTGTTTTTT
CDR3: CASSQTSGRPVRELFF

V: TRBV10-2
size: NA
J: TRBJ1-4
D: TRBD1
DNA: TGCGCCCGAAAAGGGGGCCAGCGAGGGGCCGATGAAAAACTGTTTTTT
CDR3: CARKGGQRGADEKLFF

V: TRBV6-5
size: NA
J: TRBJ1-2
D: NA
DNA: TGTGCCAGCAGTTACCAGTTTGGCTATGGCTACACCTTC
CDR3: CASSYQFGYGYTF

V: TRBV21-1
size: NA
J: TRBJ1-1
D: NA
DNA: TGTGCCAGCAGCATAGGACAGGGGGCGAGGGGAACTGAAGCTTTCTTT
CDR3: CASSIGQGARGTEAFF

V: TRBV9
size: once
J: TRBJ2-1
D: TRBD2
DNA: TGTGCCAGCAGCGTAGGCGGGAGCGAACACAATGAGCAGTTCTTC
CDR3: CASSVGGSEHNEQFF

V: TRBV6-5
size: NA
J: TRBJ1-2
D: NA
DNA: TGTGCCAGCAGTTACGAGAGTGTAAACTATGGCTACACCTTC
CDR3: CASSYESVNYGYTF

V: TRBV15
size: NA
J: TRBJ2-5
D: NA
DNA: TGTGCCACCAGCAGAGCTGCCAGGGTAGGAAAGACCCAGTACTTC
CDR3: CATSRAARVGKTQYF

V: TRBV5-1
size: few
J: TRBJ1-1
D: NA
DNA: TGCGCCAGCAGCTTGGCCCCGGAGAGACCGAACACTGAAGCTTTCTTT
CDR3: CASSLAPERPNTEAFF

V: TRBV6-4
size: NA
J: TRBJ1-1
D: TRBD1
DNA: TGTGCCAGCAGCGAAAGACAGGGCACTGAAGCTTTCTTT
CDR3: CASSERQGTEAFF

V: TRBV18
size: NA
J: TRBJ2-5
D: TRBD2
DNA: TGTGCCAGCTCACCGGGACTAGCCGAGACCCAGTACTTC
CDR3: CASSPGLAETQYF

V: TRBV14
size: NA
J: TRBJ1-1
D: NA
DNA: TGTGCCAGCAGCCTTGACAGGAACACTGAAGCTTTCTTT
CDR3: CASSLDRNTEAFF

V: TRBV7-6
size: NA
J: TRBJ1-3
D: TRBD1
DNA: TGTGCCAGCAGCGGAAGGAGACAGGGATCAGGAAACACCATATATTTT
CDR3: CASSGRRQGSGNTIYF

V: TRBV7-9
size: NA
J: TRBJ2-4
D: NA
DNA: TGTGCCAGCAGACCTATAGGGACTGCGAACATTCAGTACTTC
CDR3: CASRPIGTANIQYF

V: TRBV3-1/TRBV3-2
size: NA
J: TRBJ2-5
D: TRBD2
DNA: TGTGCCAGCACCCGGGGGGTAGCGGGGGGCCAAGAGACCCAGTACTTC
CDR3: CASTRGVAGGQETQYF

V: TRBV5-5
size: once
J: TRBJ2-3
D: TRBD2
DNA: TGTGCCAGCCACCCTCCGGGACTATTAGCCACAGATACGCAGTATTTT
CDR3: CASHPPGLLATDTQYF

V: TRBV4-2
size: NA
J: TRBJ2-7
D: TRBD1
DNA: TGTGCCAGCAGCCAAGATAGACAGGGCCGATACGAGCAGTACTTC
CDR3: CASSQDRQGRYEQYF

V: TRBV5-4
size: NA
J: TRBJ1-1
D: NA
DNA: TGTGCCAGCAGCCAACCGGGACGGCCGGGGGGAGCTTTCTTT
CDR3: CASSQPGRPGGAFF

V: TRBV15
size: once
J: TRBJ1-2
D: TRBD1
DNA: TGTGCCACCAGGAGGGACAGAGGCTCTAACTATGGCTACACCTTC
CDR3: CATRRDRGSNYGYTF

V: TRBV6-6
size: NA
J: TRBJ2-7
D: NA
DNA: TGTGCCAGCAGTTCTCAGGGTTACGAGCAGTACTTC
CDR3: CASSSQGYEQYF

V: TRBV29-1
size: once
J: TRBJ1-3
D: TRBD1
DNA: TGCAGCGTTGCTCAGGGGGCAGACACCATATATTTT
CDR3: CSVAQGADTIYF

V: TRBV7-3
size: NA
J: TRBJ1-1
D: NA
DNA: TGTGCCAGCAGCTTAATCCGCGTCGAAAACACTGAAGCTTTCTTT
CDR3: CASSLIRVENTEAFF

V: TRBV7-9
size: NA
J: TRBJ2-6
D: TRBD1
DNA: TGTGCCAGCAGCTTCTTCGGACAGGTGGCTGGGGCCAACGTCCTGACTTTC
CDR3: CASSFFGQVAGANVLTF

V: TRBV10-1
size: NA
J: TRBJ1-1
D: NA
DNA: TGCGCCAGCGGGGCACAGGTCCCGCTGATGGACACTGAAGCTTTCTTT
CDR3: CASGAQVPLMDTEAFF

V: TRBV5-4
size: NA
J: TRBJ2-7
D: NA
DNA: TGTGCCAGCAGCCAGTACTACGAGCAGTACTTC
CDR3: CASSQYYEQYF

V: TRBV5-8
size: NA
J: TRBJ2-7
D: NA
DNA: TGTGCCAGCAGCTTGGAGAGGCAGGGGATTTACGAGCAGTACTTC
CDR3: CASSLERQGIYEQYF

V: TRBV11-3
size: once
J: TRBJ2-3
D: TRBD2
DNA: TGTGCCAGCAGCTTTAGCGGGGACGATACGCAGTATTTT
CDR3: CASSFSGDDTQYF

V: TRBV12-3/TRBV12-4
size: NA
J: TRBJ1-1
D: NA
DNA: TGTGCCAGCAGGACCACCGGGGGCACTGAAGCTTTCTTT
CDR3: CASRTTGGTEAFF

V: TRBV9
size: medium-sized
J: TRBJ2-7
D: NA
DNA: TGTGCCAGCAGCCTCCGACAGGTCAAATACTACGAGCAGTACTTC
CDR3: CASSLRQVKYYEQYF

V: TRBV18
size: NA
J: TRBJ1-5
D: TRBD1
DNA: TGTGCCAGCTCACTCGGGACAGGGGGGGATCAGCCCCAGCATTTT
CDR3: CASSLGTGGDQPQHF

V: TRBV4-1
size: once
J: TRBJ1-5
D: NA
DNA: TGCGCCAGCAGCCAAGGCATCGGGGGAGTCAATCAGCCCCAGCATTTT
CDR3: CASSQGIGGVNQPQHF

V: TRBV5-8
size: once
J: TRBJ1-1
D: NA
DNA: TGTGCCAGCAGCTTGGGTGGGGCGCGTACTGAAGCTTTCTTT
CDR3: CASSLGGARTEAFF

V: TRBV5-6
size: NA
J: TRBJ2-7
D: NA
DNA: TGTGCCAGCAGCCTGGAGGCCCTTGGCCGGAGGGAGTCCAACGAGCAGTACTTC
CDR3: CASSLEALGRRESNEQYF